Below, 15 T cell receptor beta chains from the same sample are listed, as sequenced in a study of T cell responses to AZD1222 COVID-19 vaccine. The method was immunoSEQ multiplex PCR; TCRdb's version includes in-frame clones alone and lacks a portion of them. The sample holds about 270,000 clones, about 94% seen once. The material was peripheral blood, obtained 28 days after the second AZD1222 dose. These receptors were obtained from an adult who received the AZD1222 COVID-19 vaccine.

J is TRBJ1-2 and V is TRBV7-9, with unresolved D. The germline V gene has CDR1 SEHNR and CDR2 FQNEAQ (reference sequence). Trimming took off 0 bases at V and 4 bases at J, with 3 bases between the two ends. This CDR3 contains 12 residues. Here the CDR3 reads CASSLASYGYTF. CDR3 nucleotides: TGTGCCAGCAGCTTAGCCAGCTATGGCTACACCTTC.

The chain recombines TRBV9 with TRBJ1-3, with a possible D match to TRBD1 (5 bases). CDR1 SGDLS and CDR2 YYNGEE come from the germline V gene. The CDR3 covers 15 residues. Deletions cut 0 bases from V and 3 bases from J, with 10 bases between. In DNA form, the CDR3 reads TGTGCCAGCAGCGTAGGGGGCAGGATTGGAAACACCATATATTTT. It specifies CASSVGGRIGNTIYF.

The V gene is TRBV4-1, the J gene TRBJ2-5; D is uncertain. The germline V and J ends were trimmed by 3 bases and 2 bases, with 10 bases remaining between them. In germline, CDR1 is MGHRA, CDR2 YSYEKL. CDR3 size: 14 residues. CDR3 region: CASSHYHTQETQYF. The CDR3 DNA follows: TGCGCCAGCAGCCATTATCATACTCAAGAGACCCAGTACTTC.

Regarding this clone: Other DNA sequences in this specimen translate into the identical CDR3. The DNA of the CDR3 is TGCAGTGCCAGGACAGACTATGGCTACACCTTC. It encodes CSARTDYGYTF. The chain couples TRBV20-1 to TRBJ1-2, with D possibly matching TRBD1 (6 bases). Trimming took off 6 bases at V and 3 bases at J, with 8 bases between the two ends. Germline V gene lookup returns CDR1 DFQATT and CDR2 SNEGSKA (reference sequence). CDR3 size: 11 residues.

A few counts support this clone. This chain joins TRBV7-9 and TRBJ2-1; TRBD1 matches 7 bases. The CDR3 spans 12 residues. The J segment lost 8 bases and the V segment lost 4 bases, leaving 2 bases of the junction unmatched. Looked up from germline, CDR1 is SEHNR and CDR2 is FQNEAQ (reference sequence). The CDR3 spells CASSWDRDEQFF. In nucleotides, the CDR3 is TGTGCCAGCAGCTGGGACAGAGATGAGCAGTTCTTC.

The chain combines TRBV2 with TRBJ2-5, with 14 bases aligning to TRBD2. V lost 6 bases, J lost 4 bases, and 4 bases stayed unmatched. From germline, CDR1 is SNHLY and CDR2 FYNNEI. This CDR3 region has 15 residues. The CDR3: CASRSTSGGGETQYF. The CDR3 DNA sequence: TGTGCCAGCAGGTCGACTAGCGGGGGGGGAGAGACCCAGTACTTC.

This CDR3 reads CASSPVGVPVAGGLNEQFF. For the CDR3, the DNA is TGTGCCAGCAGCCCAGTAGGGGTCCCGGTAGCGGGAGGGCTCAATGAGCAGTTCTTC. This chain joins TRBV7-7 and TRBJ2-1; 11 bases fit TRBD2. J gave up 6 bases and V 5 bases, and 18 bases lay outside the gene matches. Germline CDR1 and CDR2: SSHAT and FNYEAQ (reference sequence). This CDR3 region has 19 residues. Combining the CDR3 with reference TRBV7-7 and TRBJ2-1 gives the whole variable domain GAGVSQSPRYKVTKRGQDVTLRCDPISSHATLYWYQQALGQGPEFLTYFNYEAQPDKSGLPSDRFSAERPEGSISTLTIQRTEQRDSAMYRCASSPVGVPVAGGLNEQFFGPGTRLTVL.

This chain joins TRBV23-1 and TRBJ2-7; either TRBD1 or TRBD2 may fit D (6 bases each). TRBV23-1 is given ORF status, its function remaining uncertain. V was clipped by 4 bases and J by 3 bases, with 28 bases between them. This CDR3 is 19 amino acids long. Here the CDR3 DNA reads TGCGCCAGCAGTCCCAACCCGGGGCGGGACAACACGCACCTCTACGAGCAGTACTTC. Its translation is CASSPNPGRDNTHLYEQYF.

The rearrangement links TRBV7-2 to TRBJ2-3, with D perhaps matching TRBD1 (5 bases). V dropped 5 bases and J dropped 11 bases, with 11 bases sitting between them. Germline CDR1 reads SGHTA; CDR2 reads FQGNSA. This CDR3 comprises 11 residues. DNA of the CDR3: TGTGCCAGCAGCCAGGGAAGGGGGCAGTATTTT. Residues: CASSQGRGQYF.

Regarding this clone: Other nucleotide sequences in the sample specify the same CDR3. The chain combines TRBV20-1 with TRBJ2-7, with D possibly matching TRBD1 (6 bases). V was clipped by 0 bases and J by 7 bases, with 7 bases between them. Germline V CDR1 and CDR2: DFQATT, SNEGSKA (reference sequence). The CDR3 sequence is 11 residues long. CDR3 region: CSARERGEQYF. The CDR3 bases are TGCAGTGCTAGAGAGAGGGGGGAGCAGTACTTC.

The genes are TRBV25-1 and TRBJ2-4; the D gene could be TRBD1 or TRBD2 (6 bases each). The CDR3 runs 11 residues. Germline CDR1 is MGHDK and CDR2 is SYGVNS. V lost 6 bases and J 8 bases, leaving 8 bases between the germline ends. The CDR3 loop is CASREGDIQYF. CDR3 coding DNA: TGTGCCAGCAGGGAGGGGGACATTCAGTACTTC.

The chain couples TRBV3-1 (or the pseudogene TRBV3-2) to TRBJ1-6, with D tentatively TRBD1 (5 bases). V lost 5 bases, J lost 10 bases, and 6 bases lay in between. The length of the CDR3 is 11 residues. Germline CDR1 LGHDT, CDR2 YNNKEL (reference sequence). In DNA, the CDR3 is TGTGCCAGCAGCGGGGGATCACCCCTCCACTTT. Its translation is CASSGGSPLHF.

The rearrangement joins TRBV10-3 to TRBJ2-2, with D hard to call. The V end lost 0 bases, the J end lost 3 bases, and 2 bases lay between the germline ends. The CDR3 is 13 residues long. The germline V gene encodes CDR1 ENHRY and CDR2 SYGVKD. The CDR3 DNA follows: TGTGCCATCAGTGAGTCGTACACCGGGGAGCTGTTTTTT. This codes for CAISESYTGELFF.

The chain recombines TRBV7-9 with TRBJ1-4, with 7 bases that match TRBD1. The ends lost 5 bases at V and 7 bases at J; junction bases unmatched: 7. Germline CDR1 SEHNR, CDR2 FQNEAQ (reference sequence). The CDR3 runs 14 residues. The chain's CDR3 is CASSLPGQSEKLFF. The CDR3 coding sequence is TGTGCCAGCAGCCTACCGGGACAGAGTGAAAAACTGTTTTTT.

This clone was seen only a few times. The rearrangement uses TRBV2 and TRBJ2-1, with unresolved D. Germline V gene lookup returns CDR1 SNHLY and CDR2 FYNNEI. Trimming took 5 bases from V and 11 from J, leaving 7 bases between them. There are 10 residues in the CDR3. CDR3 sequence: CASSSYKQFF. The CDR3 nucleotides read TGTGCCAGCAGTTCATACAAGCAGTTCTTC.